The 22 T cell receptor beta chains given below trace back to one sample, sequenced in a study of CD8 T cells in ankylosing spondylitis. Via MiXCR, TCRdb re-called the 5' RACE reads, giving one row per CDR3 protein. The profile shows tens of thousands of distinct CDR3 sequences, under 5.5% of them singletons. Specimen: blood, either unsorted or a sorted T cell fraction (not recorded which). Receptors originate from a male donor with ankylosing spondylitis or in good health (not recorded which).

This clonotype has a count of ten or more. The chain has TRBV5-4 and TRBJ2-3; D ambiguous. The V end lost 2 bases, the J end lost 4 bases, and 8 bases lay between the germline ends. Germline CDR1 and CDR2: SGHNT and YYREEE (reference sequence). The CDR3 is 13 residues long. The CDR3 DNA reads as TGTGCCAGCAGCTTCCCCGGGCCAGATACGCAGTATTTT. This codes for CASSFPGPDTQYF.

This clonotype has at least ten counts. The chain joins TRBV5-1 to TRBJ2-3, with a tentative D call TRBD1 (6 bases). Looked up from germline, CDR1 is SGHRS and CDR2 is YFSETQ. This CDR3 is built from 14 residues. The ends were cut back, 2 bases at V and 6 bases at J, with 13 bases in the middle. The CDR3 reads CASSLQDSEDTQYF. CDR3 coding DNA: TGCGCCAGCAGCTTACAGGACAGCGAGGATACGCAGTATTTT.

This clonotype was seen repeatedly, ten times or more. CDR3 residues: CSASGTSGSSSYNEQFF. CDR3 DNA sequence: TGCAGTGCCTCCGGGACTAGCGGTTCTAGCTCCTACAATGAGCAGTTCTTC. The chain carries TRBV20-1 and TRBJ2-1; 11 bases match TRBD2. Germline CDR1 DFQATT, CDR2 SNEGSKA (reference sequence). Trimming cost V 6 bases and J 0 bases; bases outside gene matches: 10. This CDR3 is built from 17 residues.

This chain joins TRBV7-9 and TRBJ1-1; TRBD1 agrees at 7 bases. The germline V gene encodes CDR1 SEHNR and CDR2 FQNEAQ (reference sequence). The CDR3 length is 17 residues. V gave up 3 bases and J gave up 1 base; unmatched junction bases: 11. CDR3 loop: CASSFQPGQKSNTEAFF. The CDR3, as DNA: TGTGCCAGCAGCTTCCAACCGGGACAGAAATCGAACACTGAAGCTTTCTTT.

The table lists this clonotype with a few counts. The genes are TRBV4-1 and TRBJ1-2, with a tentative D call TRBD1 (6 bases). The V gene lost 1 base and the J gene lost 4 bases, with 16 bases spanning the gap. The germline gives CDR1 MGHRA, CDR2 YSYEKL. CDR3 length: 16 residues. The CDR3 region has the DNA TGCGCCAGCAGCCAAGCGTGGGGGCAGAGGAGCTATGGCTACACCTTC. Its protein is CASSQAWGQRSYGYTF.

This clonotype was found many times. The chain couples TRBV5-1 to TRBJ2-6, with D possibly TRBD2 on 5 matching bases. The CDR3 consists of 16 residues. Germline V CDR1 and CDR2: SGHRS, YFSETQ. Trimming left V 4 bases short and J 0 bases short, with 11 bases between. The CDR3 protein is CASSPDGNSGANVLTF. CDR3 nucleotide sequence: TGCGCCAGCAGCCCAGACGGGAACTCTGGGGCCAACGTCCTGACTTTC.

The rearrangement joins TRBV19 to TRBJ2-7, with D maybe TRBD1 (5 bases). This CDR3 spans 14 amino acids. V dropped 3 bases and J dropped 5 bases, with 14 bases sitting between them. CDR1 is LNHDA, CDR2 SQIVND, per germline (reference sequence). The CDR3 sequence is CASSMGIKDNEQYF. DNA of the CDR3: TGTGCCAGTAGTATGGGGATTAAGGACAACGAGCAGTACTTC.

The rearrangement joins TRBV7-2 to TRBJ1-6, with a possible D match to TRBD1 (5 bases). CDR1 and CDR2 (germline): SGHTA, FQGNSA. This CDR3 is built from 13 residues. With 1 base removed from V and 10 bases from J, the gap between germline ends came to 8 bases. CDR3 protein: CASSLGRDSPLHF. CDR3 nucleotide sequence: TGTGCCAGCAGCTTAGGGAGGGACTCACCCCTCCACTTT.

This clonotype was seen many times. The CDR3 DNA sequence: TGTGCCAGCAGCCCCCGGAATGGGGGCAATCAGCCCCAGCATTTT. Translation gives CASSPRNGGNQPQHF. The gene calls are TRBV3-1 and TRBJ1-5; D uncertain. The CDR3 is made up of 15 amino acids. The germline V and J ends were trimmed by 4 bases and 2 bases, with 12 bases remaining between them. Per germline, CDR1 LGHDT and CDR2 YNNKEL (reference sequence).

In its sample, this clonotype was seen many times. This chain connects TRBV24-1 to TRBJ2-3; a possible D gene is TRBD1 (7 bases). Trimming shortened V by 0 bases and J by 4 bases, and 13 bases separated the two germline ends. The V gene's germline CDR1 is KGHDR and CDR2 SFDVKD. The CDR3 totals 16 residues. This CDR3 reads CATSDLLGGGADTQYF. CDR3 DNA sequence: TGTGCCACCAGTGATTTGCTAGGGGGCGGGGCAGATACGCAGTATTTT.

This clonotype was seen many times. This sequence joins TRBV4-1 and TRBJ1-5; D not resolved. This CDR3 spans 17 amino acids. Per germline, CDR1 MGHRA and CDR2 YSYEKL. V shed 1 base and J shed 5 bases, with 18 bases lying between them. The CDR3 spells CASSQGPVPGNDQPQHF. CDR3 DNA sequence: TGCGCCAGCAGCCAAGGCCCCGTTCCGGGGAATGATCAGCCCCAGCATTTT.

This clonotype was seen ten or more times. This chain joins TRBV25-1 and TRBJ1-1; 9 positions match TRBD1. Germline-derived CDR1 and CDR2 are MGHDK and SYGVNS. V was pared by 5 bases and J by 5 bases, with 9 bases of the junction left unmatched. The CDR3 runs to 15 residues. CDR3 in DNA: TGTGCCAGCAGTTCGGACAGGGGAGAACGGACTGAAGCTTTCTTT. This sequence encodes CASSSDRGERTEAFF.

This clonotype was recorded many times. The chain carries TRBV29-1 and TRBJ1-1; D unresolved. The germline gives CDR1 SQVTM, CDR2 ANQGSEA. The V and J ends lost 8 bases and 4 bases respectively, with 11 bases between them. The CDR3 runs to 11 residues. The CDR3 sequence is CSSTHGTEAFF. The CDR3 coding sequence is TGCAGCTCCACCCATGGCACTGAAGCTTTCTTT.

This chain links TRBV7-2 with TRBJ2-2, with 11 positions matching TRBD2. The germline CDR1 and CDR2 sequences are SGHTA and FQGNSA. V lost 4 bases and J lost 10; bases outside the gene matches: 2. There are 13 residues in the CDR3. As DNA, the CDR3 is TGTGCCAGCAGCTATAGCGGGGGGGTGGAGCTGTTTTTT. This sequence encodes CASSYSGGVELFF.

This clonotype showed up many times. The V call is TRBV12-3 or TRBV12-4, the J call TRBJ2-7; D unclear. This CDR3 spans 13 amino acids. Trimming left V 7 bases short and J 6 bases short, with 16 bases between. CDR3 nucleotide sequence: TGTGCCAGCACCTGGACGGGCGGTAGCGAGCAGTACTTC. As protein: CASTWTGGSEQYF.

This clonotype was counted ten times or more. The chain links TRBV12-3 or TRBV12-4 to TRBJ1-5; weak D call: TRBD1 (5 bases). Trimming shortened V by 3 bases and J by 7 bases, and 13 bases separated the two germline ends. The CDR3 is made up of 14 amino acids. CDR3 protein: CASSFKGRDQPQHF. For the CDR3, the DNA is TGTGCCAGCAGTTTCAAGGGTCGGGACCAGCCCCAGCATTTT.

This clonotype was observed at least ten times. The chain is built from TRBV3-1 and TRBJ2-5, with TRBD1 matching over 9 bases. Germline CDR1 reads LGHDT; CDR2 reads YNNKEL (reference sequence). The CDR3 sequence is 17 residues long. The V and J ends lost 0 bases and 4 bases, in that order; junction bases with no gene match: 9. CDR3 bases: TGTGCCAGCAGCCAAGAGGGGACAGGGAGAGGAGGAGAGACCCAGTACTTC. Translating it yields CASSQEGTGRGGETQYF.

About this clonotype itself: This may be a read error: a much more frequent sequence differs by one nucleotide. The chain combines TRBV30 with TRBJ2-1; D uncertain. This CDR3 comprises 12 residues. CDR1 is GTSNPN and CDR2 is SVGIG in the germline V gene (reference sequence). Trimming removed 0 bases at V and 6 bases at J, with 6 bases between. The CDR3 sequence: CAWSVHVNEQFF. The CDR3 nucleotides are TGTGCCTGGAGTGTACACGTCAATGAGCAGTTCTTC.

This clonotype has a count of ten or more. The V and J genes are TRBV7-6 and TRBJ2-1; no firm D call. Per the germline V gene, CDR1 is SGHVS and CDR2 is FNYEAQ. The V end was cut by 0 bases, the J end by 10 bases, with 10 bases between. The CDR3 extends over 13 amino acids. The CDR3: CASSLARAREQFF. The CDR3 nucleotides read TGTGCCAGCAGCTTAGCTCGCGCTAGGGAGCAGTTCTTC.

This clonotype showed up many times. The rearrangement joins TRBV5-1 to TRBJ1-1; D unclear. In germline, CDR1 is SGHRS, CDR2 YFSETQ. The CDR3 has 13 residues. With 2 bases removed from V and 2 bases from J, the gap between germline ends came to 7 bases. The chain's CDR3 is CASSFSSNTEAFF. DNA of the CDR3: TGCGCCAGCAGCTTTTCGTCAAACACTGAAGCTTTCTTT.

This clonotype was counted ten times or more. The V and J genes are TRBV14 and TRBJ2-2, with unresolved D. In germline, CDR1 is SGHDN, CDR2 FVKESK. V lost 1 base and J lost 5, with 14 bases in between. The CDR3 extends over 16 amino acids. CDR3 region: CASSQVGVKFTGELFF. CDR3 DNA: TGTGCCAGCAGCCAAGTCGGAGTTAAGTTTACCGGGGAGCTGTTTTTT.

Many counts were recorded for this clonotype. The chain has TRBV9 and TRBJ2-7, with a weak D call TRBD2 (6 bases). The V gene lost 4 bases and the J gene lost 3 bases, with 11 bases spanning the gap. The CDR3 totals 13 residues. Germline V gene sequence: CDR1 SGDLS, CDR2 YYNGEE. DNA of the CDR3: TGTGCCAGCAGCTTGGGACTCTTCTACGAGCAGTACTTC. As protein: CASSLGLFYEQYF.